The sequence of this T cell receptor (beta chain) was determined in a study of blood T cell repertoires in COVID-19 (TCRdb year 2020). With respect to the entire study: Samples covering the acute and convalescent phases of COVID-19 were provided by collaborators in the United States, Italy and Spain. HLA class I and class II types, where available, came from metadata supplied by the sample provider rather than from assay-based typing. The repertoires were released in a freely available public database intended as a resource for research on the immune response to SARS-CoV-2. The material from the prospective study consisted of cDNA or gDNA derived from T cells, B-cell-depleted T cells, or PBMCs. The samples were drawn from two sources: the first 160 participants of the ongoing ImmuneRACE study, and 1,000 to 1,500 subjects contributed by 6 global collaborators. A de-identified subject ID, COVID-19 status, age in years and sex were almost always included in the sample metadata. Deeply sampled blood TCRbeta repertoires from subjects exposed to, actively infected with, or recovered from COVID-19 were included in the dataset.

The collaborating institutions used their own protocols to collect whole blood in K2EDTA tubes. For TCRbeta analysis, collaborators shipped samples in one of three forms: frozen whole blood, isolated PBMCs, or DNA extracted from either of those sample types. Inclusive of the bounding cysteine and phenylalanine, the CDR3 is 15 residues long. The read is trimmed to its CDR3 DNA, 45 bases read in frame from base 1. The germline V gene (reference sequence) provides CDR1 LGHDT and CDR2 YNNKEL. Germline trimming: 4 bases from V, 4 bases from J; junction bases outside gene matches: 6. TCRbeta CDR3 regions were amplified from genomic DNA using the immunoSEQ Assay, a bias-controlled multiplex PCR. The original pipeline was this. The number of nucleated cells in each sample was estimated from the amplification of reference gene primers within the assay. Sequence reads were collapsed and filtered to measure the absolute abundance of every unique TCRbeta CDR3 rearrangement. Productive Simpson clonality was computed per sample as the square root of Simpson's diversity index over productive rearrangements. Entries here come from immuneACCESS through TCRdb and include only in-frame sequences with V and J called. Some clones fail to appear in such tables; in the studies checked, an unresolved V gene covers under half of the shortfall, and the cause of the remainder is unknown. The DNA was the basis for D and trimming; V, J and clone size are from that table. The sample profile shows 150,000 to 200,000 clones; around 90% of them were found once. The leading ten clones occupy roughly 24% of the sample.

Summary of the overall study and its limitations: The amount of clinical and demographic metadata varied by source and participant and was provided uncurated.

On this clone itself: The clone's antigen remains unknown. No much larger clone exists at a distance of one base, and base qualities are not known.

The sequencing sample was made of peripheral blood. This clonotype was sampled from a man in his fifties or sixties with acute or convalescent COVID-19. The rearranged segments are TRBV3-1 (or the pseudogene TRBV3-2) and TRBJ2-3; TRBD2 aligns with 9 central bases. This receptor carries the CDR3 CASSLMLAGADTQYF. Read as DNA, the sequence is TGTGCCAGCAGCCTAATGTTAGCGGGAGCAGATACGCAGTATTTT.